The source of this T cell receptor beta chain is a study of T cells in Graves' hyperthyroidism and ophthalmopathy. Trimming took 4 bases from V and 0 from J, leaving 13 bases between them. The CDR3 consists of 14 residues. CDR1 and CDR2 (germline): SQVTM, ANQGSEA. The CDR3 regions of TCR beta were amplified from RNA transcripts. HTBI primers were used for first-round RT-PCR of the TCR CDR3. TCRdb fed the multiplex PCR reads into MiXCR, producing one record per CDR3 protein. The data show around 620,000 distinct CDR3 sequences, with around 46% seen just once and around 20% held by the top ten. General study points: Model predictions of ophthalmopathy came a median approximately seven months before onset.

This clonotype has a handful of counts. Its antigen is not known. The chain couples TRBV29-1 to TRBJ2-7; tentatively, D is TRBD1 or TRBD2 (6 bases each). The TCR was taken from an adult woman with Graves' disease, either hyperthyroidism or ophthalmopathy (not recorded which). Sequences were obtained from peripheral blood or thyroid tissue (not recorded which). In DNA, the CDR3 is TGCAGCGTTGTGAGGGGGGCGGCCTCCTACGAGCAGTACTTC. This sequence encodes CSVVRGAASYEQYF.